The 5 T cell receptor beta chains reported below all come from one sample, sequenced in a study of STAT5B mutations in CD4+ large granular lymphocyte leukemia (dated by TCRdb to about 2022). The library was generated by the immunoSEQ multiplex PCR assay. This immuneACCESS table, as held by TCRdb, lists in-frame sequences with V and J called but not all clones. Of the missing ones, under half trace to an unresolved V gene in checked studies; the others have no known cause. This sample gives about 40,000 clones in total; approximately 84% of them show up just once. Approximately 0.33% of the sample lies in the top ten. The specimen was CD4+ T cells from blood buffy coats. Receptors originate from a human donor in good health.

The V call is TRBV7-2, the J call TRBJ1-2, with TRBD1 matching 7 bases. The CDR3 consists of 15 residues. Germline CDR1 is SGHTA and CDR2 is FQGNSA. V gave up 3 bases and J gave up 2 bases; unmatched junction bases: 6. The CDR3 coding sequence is TGTGCCAGCAGCTTTAGGAGGGGGCGCAACTATGGCTACACCTTC. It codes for CASSFRRGRNYGYTF.

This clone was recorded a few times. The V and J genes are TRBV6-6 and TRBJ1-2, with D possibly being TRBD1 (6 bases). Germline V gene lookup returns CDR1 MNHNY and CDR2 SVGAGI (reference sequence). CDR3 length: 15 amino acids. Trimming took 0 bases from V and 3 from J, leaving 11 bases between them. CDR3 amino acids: CASSYSPGGDYGYTF. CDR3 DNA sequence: TGTGCCAGCAGTTACTCGCCGGGGGGCGACTATGGCTACACCTTC.

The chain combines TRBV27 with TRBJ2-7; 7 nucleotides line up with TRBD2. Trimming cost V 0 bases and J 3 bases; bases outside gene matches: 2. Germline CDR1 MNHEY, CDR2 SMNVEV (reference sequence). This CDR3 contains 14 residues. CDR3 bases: TGTGCCAGCAGTTTATCGGGCGGGAGCTACGAGCAGTACTTC. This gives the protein CASSLSGGSYEQYF.

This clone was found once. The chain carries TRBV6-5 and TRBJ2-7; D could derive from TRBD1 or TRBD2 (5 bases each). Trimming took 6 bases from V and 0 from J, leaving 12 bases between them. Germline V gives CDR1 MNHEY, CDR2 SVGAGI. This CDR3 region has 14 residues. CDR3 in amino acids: CASRPLGTSYEQYF. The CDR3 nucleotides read TGTGCCAGCAGGCCTTTGGGGACCTCCTACGAGCAGTACTTC.

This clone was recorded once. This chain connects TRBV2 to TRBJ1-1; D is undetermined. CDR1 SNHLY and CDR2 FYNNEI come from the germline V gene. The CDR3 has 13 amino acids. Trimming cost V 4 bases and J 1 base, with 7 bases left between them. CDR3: CASSGPQNTEAFF. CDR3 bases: TGTGCCAGCAGTGGACCCCAGAACACTGAAGCTTTCTTT. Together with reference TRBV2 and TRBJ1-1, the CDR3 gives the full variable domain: EPEVTQTPSHQVTQMGQEVILRCVPISNHLYFYWYRQILGQKVEFLVSFYNNEISEKSEIFDDQFSVERPDGSNFTLKIRSTKLEDSAMYFCASSGPQNTEAFFGQGTRLTVV.